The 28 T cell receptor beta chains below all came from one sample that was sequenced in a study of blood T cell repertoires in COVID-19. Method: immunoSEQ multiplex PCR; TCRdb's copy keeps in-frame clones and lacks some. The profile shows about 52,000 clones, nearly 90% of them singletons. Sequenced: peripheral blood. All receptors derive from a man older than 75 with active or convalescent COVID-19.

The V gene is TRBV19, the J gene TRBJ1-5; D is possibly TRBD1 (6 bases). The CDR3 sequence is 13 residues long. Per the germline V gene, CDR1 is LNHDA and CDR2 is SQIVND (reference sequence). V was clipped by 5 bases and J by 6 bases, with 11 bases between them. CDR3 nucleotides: TGTGCCAGTAGTGAGGACAGAGCTCAGCCCCAGCATTTT. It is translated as CASSEDRAQPQHF.

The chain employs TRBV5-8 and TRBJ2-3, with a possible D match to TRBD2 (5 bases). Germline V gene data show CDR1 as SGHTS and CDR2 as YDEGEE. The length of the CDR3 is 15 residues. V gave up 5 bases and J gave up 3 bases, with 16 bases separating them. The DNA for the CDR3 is TGTGCCAGCAGAGAGGGCCCGTACGAAACAGATACGCAGTATTTT. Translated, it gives CASREGPYETDTQYF. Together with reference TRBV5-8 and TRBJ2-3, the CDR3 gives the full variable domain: EAGVTQSPTHLIKTRGQQATLRCSPISGHTSVYWYQQALGLGLQFLLWYDEGEERNRGNFPPRFSGRQFPNYSSELNVNALELEDSALYLCASREGPYETDTQYFGPGTRLTVL.

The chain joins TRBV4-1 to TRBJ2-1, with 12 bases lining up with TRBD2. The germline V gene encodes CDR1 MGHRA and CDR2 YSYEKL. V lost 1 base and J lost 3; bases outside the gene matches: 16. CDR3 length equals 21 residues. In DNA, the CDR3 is TGCGCCAGCAGCCAAGGGGGGCGACTGACTAGCGGGGGTTCCCGCTACAATGAGCAGTTCTTC. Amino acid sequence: CASSQGGRLTSGGSRYNEQFF.

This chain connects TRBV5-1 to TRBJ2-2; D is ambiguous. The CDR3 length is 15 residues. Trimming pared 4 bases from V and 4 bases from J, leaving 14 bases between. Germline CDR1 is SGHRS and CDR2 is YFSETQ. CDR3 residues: CASSPGHVGTGELFF. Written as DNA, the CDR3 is TGCGCCAGCAGCCCAGGCCACGTGGGCACCGGGGAGCTGTTTTTT.

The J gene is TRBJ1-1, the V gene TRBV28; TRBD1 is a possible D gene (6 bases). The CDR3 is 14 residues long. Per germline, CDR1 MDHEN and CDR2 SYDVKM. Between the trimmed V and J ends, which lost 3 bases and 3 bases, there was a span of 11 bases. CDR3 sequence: CASSLTGGDTEAFF. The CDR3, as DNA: TGTGCCAGCAGTTTGACAGGTGGCGACACTGAAGCTTTCTTT.

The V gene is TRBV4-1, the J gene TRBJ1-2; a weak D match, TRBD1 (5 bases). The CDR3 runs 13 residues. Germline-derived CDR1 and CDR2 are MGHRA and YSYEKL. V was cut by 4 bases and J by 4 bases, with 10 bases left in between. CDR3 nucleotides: TGCGCCAGCAGCCCGGGACTGATCTATGGCTACACCTTC. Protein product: CASSPGLIYGYTF.

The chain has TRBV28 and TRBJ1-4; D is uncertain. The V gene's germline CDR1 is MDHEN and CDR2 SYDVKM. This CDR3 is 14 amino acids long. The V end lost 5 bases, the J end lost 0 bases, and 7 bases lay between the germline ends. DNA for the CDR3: TGTGCCAGCAGTCTCCTCCCAACTAATGAAAAACTGTTTTTT. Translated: CASSLLPTNEKLFF. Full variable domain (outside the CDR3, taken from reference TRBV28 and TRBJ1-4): DVKVTQSSRYLVKRTGEKVFLECVQDMDHENMFWYRQDPGLGLRLIYFSYDVKMKEKGDIPEGYSVSREKKERFSLILESASTNQTSMYLCASSLLPTNEKLFFGSGTQLSVL.

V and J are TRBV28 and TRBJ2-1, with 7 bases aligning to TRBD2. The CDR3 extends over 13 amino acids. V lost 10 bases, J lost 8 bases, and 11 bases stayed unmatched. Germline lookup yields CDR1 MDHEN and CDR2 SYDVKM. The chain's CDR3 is CATSLAGHDEQFF. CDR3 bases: TGTGCCACTTCCTTAGCGGGCCATGATGAGCAGTTCTTC. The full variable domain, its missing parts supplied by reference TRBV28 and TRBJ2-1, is DVKVTQSSRYLVKRTGEKVFLECVQDMDHENMFWYRQDPGLGLRLIYFSYDVKMKEKGDIPEGYSVSREKKERFSLILESASTNQTSMYLCATSLAGHDEQFFGPGTRLTVL.

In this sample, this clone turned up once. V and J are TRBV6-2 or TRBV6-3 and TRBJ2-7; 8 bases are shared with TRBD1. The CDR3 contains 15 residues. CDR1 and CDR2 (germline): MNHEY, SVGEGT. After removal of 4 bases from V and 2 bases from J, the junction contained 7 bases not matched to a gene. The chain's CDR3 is CASSWDGQGTYEQYF. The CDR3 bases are TGTGCCAGCAGTTGGGATGGACAGGGCACCTACGAGCAGTACTTC.

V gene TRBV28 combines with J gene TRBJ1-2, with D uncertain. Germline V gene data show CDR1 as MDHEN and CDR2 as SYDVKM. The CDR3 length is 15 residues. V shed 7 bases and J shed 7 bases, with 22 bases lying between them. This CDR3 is CASTLPPPGSGGYTF. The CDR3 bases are TGTGCCAGCACCCTCCCGCCCCCAGGTAGCGGTGGCTACACCTTC.

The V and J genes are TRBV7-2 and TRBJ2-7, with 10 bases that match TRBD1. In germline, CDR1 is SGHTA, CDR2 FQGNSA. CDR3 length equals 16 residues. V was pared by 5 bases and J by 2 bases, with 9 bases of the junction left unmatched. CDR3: CASSAWDRGLAYEQYF. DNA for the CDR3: TGTGCCAGCAGCGCATGGGACAGGGGCCTCGCCTACGAGCAGTACTTC.

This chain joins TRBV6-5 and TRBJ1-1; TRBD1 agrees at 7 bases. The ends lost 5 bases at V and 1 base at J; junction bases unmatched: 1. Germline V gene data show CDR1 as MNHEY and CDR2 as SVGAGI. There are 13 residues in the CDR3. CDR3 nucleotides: TGTGCCAGCAGTCCAGGGGGGAACACTGAAGCTTTCTTT. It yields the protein CASSPGGNTEAFF.

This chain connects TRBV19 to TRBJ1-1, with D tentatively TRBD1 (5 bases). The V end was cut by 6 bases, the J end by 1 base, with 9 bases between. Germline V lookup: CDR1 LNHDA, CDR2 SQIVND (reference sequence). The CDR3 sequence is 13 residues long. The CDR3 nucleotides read TGTGCCAGTAGGTTTCAGGGGAACACTGAAGCTTTCTTT. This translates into CASRFQGNTEAFF.

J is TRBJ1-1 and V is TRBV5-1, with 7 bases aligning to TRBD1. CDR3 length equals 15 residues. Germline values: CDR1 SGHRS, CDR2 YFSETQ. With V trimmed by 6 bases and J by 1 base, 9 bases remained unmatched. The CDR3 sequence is CASMTGGGTNTEAFF. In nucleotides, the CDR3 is TGCGCCAGCATGACCGGAGGGGGCACGAACACTGAAGCTTTCTTT.

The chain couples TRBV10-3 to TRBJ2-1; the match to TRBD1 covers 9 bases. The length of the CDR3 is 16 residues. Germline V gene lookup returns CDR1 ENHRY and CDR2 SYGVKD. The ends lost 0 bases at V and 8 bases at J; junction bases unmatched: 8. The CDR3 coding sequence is TGTGCCATCAGTGAGTCATTAGGGGACAGGGAATATGAGCAGTTCTTC. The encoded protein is CAISESLGDREYEQFF.

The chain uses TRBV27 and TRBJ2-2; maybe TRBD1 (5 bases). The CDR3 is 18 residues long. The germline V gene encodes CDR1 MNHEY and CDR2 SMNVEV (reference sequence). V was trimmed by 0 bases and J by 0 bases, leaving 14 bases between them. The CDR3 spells CASSLSAPTVTNTGELFF. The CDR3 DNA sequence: TGTGCCAGCAGTTTATCGGCTCCGACAGTGACGAACACCGGGGAGCTGTTTTTT.

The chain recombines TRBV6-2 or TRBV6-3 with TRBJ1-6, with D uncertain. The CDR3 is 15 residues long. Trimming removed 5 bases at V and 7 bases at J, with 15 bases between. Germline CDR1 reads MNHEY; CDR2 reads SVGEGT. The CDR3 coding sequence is TGTGCCAGCAGTCTAAGGTCCGGGGAGAATTCACCCCTCCACTTT. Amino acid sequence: CASSLRSGENSPLHF.

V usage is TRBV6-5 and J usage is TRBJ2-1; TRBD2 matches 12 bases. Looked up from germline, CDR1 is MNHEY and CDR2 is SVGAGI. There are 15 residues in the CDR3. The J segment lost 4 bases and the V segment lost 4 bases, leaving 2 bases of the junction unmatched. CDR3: CASSSLAGGYNEQFF. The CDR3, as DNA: TGTGCCAGCAGTTCACTAGCGGGAGGTTACAATGAGCAGTTCTTC.

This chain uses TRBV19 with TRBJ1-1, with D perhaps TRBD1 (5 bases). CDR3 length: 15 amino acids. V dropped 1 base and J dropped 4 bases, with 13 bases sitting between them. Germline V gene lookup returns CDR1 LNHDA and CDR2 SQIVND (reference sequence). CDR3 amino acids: CASSIGADSITEAFF. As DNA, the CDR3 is TGTGCCAGTAGTATAGGCGCCGACAGCATCACTGAAGCTTTCTTT.

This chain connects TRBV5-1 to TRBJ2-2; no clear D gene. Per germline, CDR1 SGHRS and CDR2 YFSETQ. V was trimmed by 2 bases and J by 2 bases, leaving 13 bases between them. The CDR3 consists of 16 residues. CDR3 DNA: TGCGCCAGCAGCTTATCTATAGTTTCAAACACCGGGGAGCTGTTTTTT. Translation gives CASSLSIVSNTGELFF. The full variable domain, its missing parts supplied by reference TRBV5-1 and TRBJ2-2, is KAGVTQTPRYLIKTRGQQVTLSCSPISGHRSVSWYQQTPGQGLQFLFEYFSETQRNKGNFPGRFSGRQFSNSRSEMNVSTLELGDSALYLCASSLSIVSNTGELFFGEGSRLTVL.

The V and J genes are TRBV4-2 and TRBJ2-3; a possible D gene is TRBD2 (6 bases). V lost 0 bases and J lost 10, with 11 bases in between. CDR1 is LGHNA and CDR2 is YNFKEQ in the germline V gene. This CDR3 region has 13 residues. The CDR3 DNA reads TGTGCCAGCAGCCAAGATTTTGGGGGGTCGCAGTATTTT. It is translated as CASSQDFGGSQYF.

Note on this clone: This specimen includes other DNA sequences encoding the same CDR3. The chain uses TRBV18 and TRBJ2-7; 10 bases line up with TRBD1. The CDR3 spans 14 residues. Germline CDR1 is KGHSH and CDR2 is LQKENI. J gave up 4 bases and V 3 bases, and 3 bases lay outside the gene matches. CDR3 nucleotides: TGTGCCAGCTCACCTGGGGACAGGGGTTACGAGCAGTACTTC. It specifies CASSPGDRGYEQYF.

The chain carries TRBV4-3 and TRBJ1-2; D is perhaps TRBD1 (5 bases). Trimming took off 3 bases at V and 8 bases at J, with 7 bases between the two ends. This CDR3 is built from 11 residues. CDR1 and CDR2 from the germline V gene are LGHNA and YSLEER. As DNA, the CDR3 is TGCGCCAGCAGCCAGGGGCTAGGCTACACCTTC. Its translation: CASSQGLGYTF.

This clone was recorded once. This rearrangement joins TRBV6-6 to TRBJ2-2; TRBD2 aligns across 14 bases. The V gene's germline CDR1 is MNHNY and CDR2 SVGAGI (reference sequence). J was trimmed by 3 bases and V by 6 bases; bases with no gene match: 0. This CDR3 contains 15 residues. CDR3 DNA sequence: TGTGCCAGCAGGGGACTAGCGGGGGACACCGGGGAGCTGTTTTTT. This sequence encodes CASRGLAGDTGELFF.

The CDR3 DNA follows: TGCGCCAGCAGCCAGACAACGTACGGACAGAACTACGAGCAGTACTTC. This gives the protein CASSQTTYGQNYEQYF. The V and J genes are TRBV4-3 and TRBJ2-7; perhaps TRBD1 as D (6 bases). The V gene's germline CDR1 is LGHNA and CDR2 YSLEER. There are 16 residues in the CDR3. V shed 3 bases and J shed 3 bases, with 18 bases lying between them.

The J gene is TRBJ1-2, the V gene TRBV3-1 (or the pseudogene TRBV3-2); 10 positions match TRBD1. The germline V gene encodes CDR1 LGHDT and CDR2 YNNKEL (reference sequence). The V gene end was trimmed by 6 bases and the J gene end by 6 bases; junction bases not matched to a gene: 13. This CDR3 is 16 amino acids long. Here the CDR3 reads CASSTGQGFPSNGYTF. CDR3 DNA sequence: TGTGCCAGCAGTACGGGACAGGGGTTTCCTAGTAATGGCTACACCTTC.

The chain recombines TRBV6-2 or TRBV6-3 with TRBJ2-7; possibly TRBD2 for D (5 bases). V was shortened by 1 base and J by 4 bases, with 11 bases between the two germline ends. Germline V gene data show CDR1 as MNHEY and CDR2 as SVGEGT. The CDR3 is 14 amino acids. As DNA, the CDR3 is TGTGCCAGCAGTTACTTCCCCGGACTTTACGAGCAGTACTTC. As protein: CASSYFPGLYEQYF.

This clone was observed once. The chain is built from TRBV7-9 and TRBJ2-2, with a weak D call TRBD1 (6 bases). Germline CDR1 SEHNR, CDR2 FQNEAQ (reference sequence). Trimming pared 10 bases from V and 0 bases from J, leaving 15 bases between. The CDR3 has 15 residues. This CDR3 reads CATIGAGANTGELFF. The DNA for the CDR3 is TGTGCCACCATTGGGGCAGGGGCGAACACCGGGGAGCTGTTTTTT. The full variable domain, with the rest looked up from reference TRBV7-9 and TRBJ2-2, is DTGVSQNPRHKITKRGQNVTFRCDPISEHNRLYWYRQTLGQGPEFLTYFQNEAQLEKSRLLSDRFSAERPKGSFSTLEIQRTEQGDSAMYLCATIGAGANTGELFFGEGSRLTVL.